This T cell receptor (beta chain) was found in a study of T cells after yellow fever vaccination (dated by TCRdb to the late 2010s). With respect to the entire study: Libraries from fractions with low cell numbers were prepared with the SMART-Seq v4 Ultra Low Input RNA kit. Blood was collected at multiple timepoints before and after primary and secondary immunization, and bulk PBMC replicates and cell subsets were isolated. Bulk TCR alpha and beta repertoires were sequenced longitudinally to track T-cell clones before and after primary and booster YFV17D yellow fever vaccination. The cohort comprised two healthy male donors, one aged 18 to 30 and one aged 30 to 40 years.

This clonotype was picked up a small number of times. Its antigen remains unidentified. There are no base qualities to consult, and no much larger clone falls within one base. Study-level results and caveats: Computational filtering was needed because FACS-sorted repertoires could contain abundant contaminating clonotypes from the bulk population. A small fraction of clonotypes showed up in both the CD4 and CD8 compartments, probably as a result of convergent recombination. Compared with the primary T-cell response, the secondary T-cell response was weaker but faster, peaking on day 5 rather than day 15. Because the study included only a couple of donors, the extent to which the findings can be generalized is limited. Most clones expanded after primary vaccination were re-detected after the booster (96% of CD4 and about nine tenths of CD8), suggesting broad memory maintenance.

Synthesis of TCR cDNA relied on 5'RACE template switching, a step that introduced a universal primer site along with unique molecular identifiers. Priming of cDNA synthesis was performed from both the TCR alpha and TCR beta constant segments. Two PCR steps were used to amplify libraries, with sample barcodes and sequencing adapters being added in the second step. Sequencing of libraries was performed on Illumina HiSeq 2500 (2x100 bp) or NovaSeq (2x150 bp). As for the authors' bioinformatics: Reads were demultiplexed and collapsed into UMI consensus sequences with MIGEC, and V(D)J alignment was performed with MiXCR. Using edgeR on replicate PBMC samples, clonotypes were called vaccine-responding if FDR was below 0.01 and the log2 fold change was above 5 up to day 15. Bulk clonotypes were assigned CD4 or CD8 identity according to which sequenced CD4 or CD8 repertoire held them at higher abundance. Using fastp trimming at Q25 and MiXCR clonotype assembly, TCRdb reanalyzed the public sequencing data and kept in-frame beta chains. CDR3 protein duplicates are merged, each entry listing the most common genes and DNA. TCRdb's processing, not the study's, gives the V and J calls here. The sample has 450,000 to 550,000 distinct CDR3 sequences on record, roughly 19% of them singletons. Of the sample, more than 13% is held by the ten largest clones.

In the paper's terms, the treatment or condition label means: live attenuated yellow fever vaccine strain. At every blood-draw timepoint, two biological replicates of bulk PBMCs were collected. PBMCs were isolated from peripheral blood using a standard Ficoll-Paque protocol. RNA was extracted with TriZol from bulk PBMCs, CD4 and CD8 fractions, and dextramer-positive and dextramer-negative fractions. CDR3 length: 15 amino acids, cysteine to phenylalanine. Kept here is only the CDR3 DNA, which spans 45 bases and is read in frame from base 1. The V and J ends are trimmed by 7 bases and 6 bases, leaving 18 bases between them. The germline V gene provides CDR1 MNHEY and CDR2 SVGEGT.

This clonotype was sampled from a man under 40 who received the YFV17D yellow fever vaccine. The specimen comprised PBMCs, sampled 15 days after the yellow fever booster vaccination. Here the chain combines TRBV6-2 or TRBV6-3 and TRBJ2-2; the D gene is possibly TRBD2, with 6 bases matching. The CDR3 region has the sequence CASTRESGIAGELFF. The nucleotide sequence is given as TGTGCCAGCACCCGGGAGTCCGGGATCGCCGGGGAGCTGTTTTTT.